This TCR beta chain was documented in a study of cytomegalovirus exposure and HLA in healthy donors. In the case of this clone: The antigen is unknown.

The V end lost 6 bases, the J end lost 12 bases, and 20 bases lay between the germline ends. CDR1 and CDR2 from the germline V gene are SNHLY and FYNNEI. The CDR3 covers 13 residues. General study points: According to reports, the classifier identified cytomegalovirus status with high specificity and sensitivity. An Asian-associated ancestry cluster reportedly showed fewer N-insertions than the approximately 670-donor mean in a later analysis. The study dropped some indistinguishable V segments, TRBV6-2 and TRBV6-3 among them. When presence/absence was analysed, sequencing depth was taken to be roughly uniform across donors.

The study ran its PCR with 60 Vbeta and 13 Jbeta primers. Sequencing was performed with immunoSEQ multiplex PCR; in TCRdb, only in-frame clones are kept and a portion is missing. There are 200,000 to 250,000 clones in the sample; more than 75% occur only once, and around 0.23% lies in the top ten. Sequencing input: PBMCs. The rearrangement links TRBV2 to TRBJ1-2; the D is unclear. The clonotype originates from a girl aged 2 to 10 in good health and CMV-seronegative. As DNA, the CDR3 is TGTGCCAGCAGGGTGCCAGGTTGGCGGGTCGACACCTTC. Amino acid sequence: CASRVPGWRVDTF. Drawing the rest from reference TRBV2 and TRBJ1-2, the complete variable domain is EPEVTQTPSHQVTQMGQEVILRCVPISNHLYFYWYRQILGQKVEFLVSFYNNEISEKSEIFDDQFSVERPDGSNFTLKIRSTKLEDSAMYFCASRVPGWRVDTFGSGTRLTVV.